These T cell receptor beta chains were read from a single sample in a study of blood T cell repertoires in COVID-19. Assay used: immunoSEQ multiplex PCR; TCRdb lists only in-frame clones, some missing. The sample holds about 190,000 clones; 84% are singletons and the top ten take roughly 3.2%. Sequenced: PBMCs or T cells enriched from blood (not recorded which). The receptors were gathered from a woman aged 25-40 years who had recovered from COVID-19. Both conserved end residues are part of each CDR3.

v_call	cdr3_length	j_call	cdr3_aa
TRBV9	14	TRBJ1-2	CASTAGQTNYGYTF
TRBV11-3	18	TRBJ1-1	CASSPLDRGRDLLTEAFF
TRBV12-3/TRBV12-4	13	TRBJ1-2	CASSGTPPYGYTF
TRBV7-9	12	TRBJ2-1	CASRRSLNEQFF
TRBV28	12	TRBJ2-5	CAMSGRDETQYF
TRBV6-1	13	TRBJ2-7	CASSEVLSSEQYF
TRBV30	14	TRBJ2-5	CAWSVLAGIGTQYF
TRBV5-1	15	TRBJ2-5	CASSLVVTSGPPRYF
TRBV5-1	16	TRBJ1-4	CASSLQGAGTNEKLFF
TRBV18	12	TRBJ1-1	CASSPSGYEAFF
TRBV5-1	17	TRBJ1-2	CASSLGQGLALPYGYTF
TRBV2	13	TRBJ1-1	CASRSPPNTEAFF
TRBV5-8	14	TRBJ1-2	CASSLGQGVGGYTF
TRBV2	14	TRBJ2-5	CASSVAGDGETQYF
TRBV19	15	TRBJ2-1	CASSIDAGSYNEQFF
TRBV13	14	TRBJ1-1	CASSSTGTHSEAFF
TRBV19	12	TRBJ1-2	CASSIRGHGYTF
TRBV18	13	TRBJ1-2	CASSPAGQYGYTF
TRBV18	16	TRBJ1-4	CASSPARTGTNEKLFF
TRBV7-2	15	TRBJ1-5	CASSLIRGGNQPQHF
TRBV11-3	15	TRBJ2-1	CASSLGSGRYNEQFF
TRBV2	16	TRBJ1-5	CASRGKGTGSNQPQHF
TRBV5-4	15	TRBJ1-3	CASSPGHSSGNTIYF
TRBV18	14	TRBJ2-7	CASSPPSVNFEQYF
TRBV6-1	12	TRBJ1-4	CASSEHNEKLFF
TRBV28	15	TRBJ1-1	CASRLVSRARTEAFF
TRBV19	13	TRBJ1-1	CASSAGRGTEAFF
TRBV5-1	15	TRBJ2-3	CASSRQDLSTDTQYF
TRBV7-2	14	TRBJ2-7	CASSLFYGGYEQYF
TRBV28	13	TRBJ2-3	CASTGGVGDTQYF
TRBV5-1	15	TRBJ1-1	CASSLRSGQGSEAFF
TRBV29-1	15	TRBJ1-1	CSVDSMTGLHSEAFF
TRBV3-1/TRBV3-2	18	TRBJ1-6	CASSQDWRGGQGDSPLHF
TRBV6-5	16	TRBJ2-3	CASSYGRLAGTDTQYF
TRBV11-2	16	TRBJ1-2	CASSMLQGRWGYGYTF
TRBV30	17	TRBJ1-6	CAWRAPSGQGKNSPLHF
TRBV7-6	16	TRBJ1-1	CASSLGEAGLNTEAFF
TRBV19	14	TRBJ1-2	CASSLTGLLNGYTF
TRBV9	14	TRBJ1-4	CASSVEVGDEKLFF
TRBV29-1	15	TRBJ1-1	CSVAAAGLRDTEAFF